Presented here are 30 T cell receptor beta chains from one specimen sequenced in a study of blood T cell repertoires in COVID-19. Produced via immunoSEQ multiplex PCR; TCRdb's table is partial and in-frame only. The sample carries some 320,000 clones, around 92% recorded once. Source material: PBMCs or T cells enriched from blood (not recorded which). These receptors all come from a woman aged 45-60 years who had been exposed to COVID-19.

The chain carries TRBV6-5 and TRBJ2-7; TRBD1 agrees at 9 bases. The CDR3 has 16 amino acids. Germline values: CDR1 MNHEY, CDR2 SVGAGI. The J segment lost 3 bases and the V segment lost 2 bases, leaving 8 bases of the junction unmatched. CDR3 sequence (DNA): TGTGCCAGCAGTTACGGTATAGGGACAGGGTTCTACGAGCAGTACTTC. Protein: CASSYGIGTGFYEQYF.

V usage is TRBV7-9 and J usage is TRBJ1-4; D is undetermined. The CDR3 totals 12 residues. Deletions cut 6 bases from V and 6 bases from J, with 8 bases between. Looked up from germline, CDR1 is SEHNR and CDR2 is FQNEAQ (reference sequence). The CDR3 sequence is CASRSGDEKLFF. In DNA, the CDR3 is TGTGCCAGCAGATCCGGGGATGAAAAACTGTTTTTT.

The chain carries TRBV28 and TRBJ1-4, with TRBD1 identical over 7 bases. This CDR3 has 15 amino acids. CDR1 is MDHEN, CDR2 SYDVKM, per germline. The ends lost 5 bases at V and 1 base at J; junction bases unmatched: 4. The CDR3 nucleotides read TGTGCCAGCAGTCAGTACAGGGGAACTAATGAAAAACTGTTTTTT. Amino acids: CASSQYRGTNEKLFF.

The chain combines TRBV4-1 with TRBJ1-5; D might be TRBD1 (6 bases). V dropped 2 bases and J dropped 3 bases, with 14 bases sitting between them. Germline V gene lookup returns CDR1 MGHRA and CDR2 YSYEKL. This CDR3 contains 16 residues. The CDR3 coding sequence is TGCGCCAGCAGCCAAACCTATGGACAGAACAATCAGCCCCAGCATTTT. Its protein product is CASSQTYGQNNQPQHF.

This chain uses TRBV5-4 with TRBJ1-3, with D perhaps TRBD1 (6 bases). Germline lookup yields CDR1 SGHNT and CDR2 YYREEE (reference sequence). The V and J ends lost 4 bases and 4 bases respectively, with 18 bases between them. CDR3 length equals 16 residues. As DNA, the CDR3 is TGTGCCAGCAGCGTGGACCCTCTAAGGGGGGGAAACACCATATATTTT. Amino acid sequence: CASSVDPLRGGNTIYF.

The gene calls are TRBV6-5 and TRBJ2-3, with TRBD1 matching over 7 bases. Germline assignment: CDR1 MNHEY and CDR2 SVGAGI. Trimming at V came to 9 bases and at J to 0 bases, leaving 6 bases not matched to a gene. The CDR3 is 14 amino acids. CDR3 sequence reads: CASSLQGSTDTQYF. The DNA of the CDR3 is TGTGCCAGTAGTCTACAGGGGAGCACAGATACGCAGTATTTT.

The chain carries TRBV7-6 and TRBJ1-1; a possible D gene is TRBD1 (6 bases). CDR1 SGHVS and CDR2 FNYEAQ come from the germline V gene. Trimming stripped 2 bases from V and 5 bases from J, with 12 bases between. The CDR3 sequence is 14 residues long. For the CDR3, the DNA is TGTGCCAGCAGCTTACAGGGGCCGGGGACTGAAGCTTTCTTT. This codes for CASSLQGPGTEAFF.

This clone was seen only once. This chain joins TRBV30 and TRBJ1-2; D gene uncertain. V dropped 0 bases and J dropped 1 base, with 9 bases sitting between them. CDR1 is GTSNPN, CDR2 SVGIG, per germline (reference sequence). There are 14 residues in the CDR3. The CDR3 nucleotides read TGTGCCTGGAGTGTCATGGGCCTTAACTATGGCTACACCTTC. Amino acid sequence: CAWSVMGLNYGYTF.

V usage is TRBV5-8 and J usage is TRBJ2-4; 9 bases are a match to TRBD2. CDR1 is SGHTS, CDR2 YDEGEE, per germline. V was clipped by 7 bases and J by 5 bases; unmatched bases: 7. The CDR3 sequence is 14 residues long. CDR3 sequence reads: CASRRSGGENIQYF. The CDR3 region has the DNA TGTGCCAGCCGGCGTAGCGGGGGCGAAAACATTCAGTACTTC. The full variable domain, its missing parts supplied by reference TRBV5-8 and TRBJ2-4, is EAGVTQSPTHLIKTRGQQATLRCSPISGHTSVYWYQQALGLGLQFLLWYDEGEERNRGNFPPRFSGRQFPNYSSELNVNALELEDSALYLCASRRSGGENIQYFGAGTRLSVL.

J is TRBJ2-1 and V is TRBV4-1, with 8 bases matching TRBD2. The V segment lost 0 bases and the J segment 7 bases; nucleotides outside the gene matches: 11. The CDR3 contains 17 residues. CDR1 and CDR2 (germline): MGHRA, YSYEKL. CDR3 sequence: CASSQDRSGGKLNEQFF. The DNA of the CDR3 is TGCGCCAGCAGCCAAGATCGCAGCGGGGGTAAGCTGAATGAGCAGTTCTTC.

This clone was observed a single time. The chain couples TRBV11-3 to TRBJ2-1; 9 nucleotides align to TRBD1. The CDR3 has 16 residues. From germline, CDR1 is SGHNT and CDR2 YENEEA. V gave up 1 base and J gave up 6 bases; unmatched junction bases: 7. CDR3 sequence (DNA): TGTGCCAGCAGCTTAGGGACAGGGGCCCCTGGCAATGAGCAGTTCTTC. It specifies CASSLGTGAPGNEQFF.

This chain connects TRBV3-1 (or the pseudogene TRBV3-2) to TRBJ2-7; D possibly corresponds to TRBD2 (6 bases). Trimming shortened V by 0 bases and J by 8 bases, and 14 bases separated the two germline ends. Germline CDR1 LGHDT, CDR2 YNNKEL (reference sequence). This CDR3 is 14 amino acids long. The CDR3 region has the DNA TGTGCCAGCAGCCAAGAGGGACTCCCGTCCCAGCAGTACTTC. Its protein is CASSQEGLPSQQYF.

The rearrangement uses TRBV7-6 and TRBJ2-7; TRBD1 agrees at 8 bases. Per the germline V gene, CDR1 is SGHVS and CDR2 is FNYEAQ. V lost 2 bases, J lost 0 bases, and 6 bases stayed unmatched. The CDR3 spans 16 residues. The CDR3 loop reads CASSLRGQGPSYEQYF. CDR3 in DNA: TGTGCCAGCAGCTTAAGAGGACAGGGACCCTCCTACGAGCAGTACTTC. Supplemented by reference TRBV7-6 and TRBJ2-7, the full variable domain reads GAGVSQSPRYKVTKRGQDVALRCDPISGHVSLYWYRQALGQGPEFLTYFNYEAQQDKSGLPNDRFSAERPEGSISTLTIQRTEQRDSAMYRCASSLRGQGPSYEQYFGPGTRLTVT.

The chain employs TRBV5-1 and TRBJ2-5; 10 nucleotides align to TRBD2. From germline, CDR1 is SGHRS and CDR2 YFSETQ. The CDR3 loop spans 15 amino acids. J was trimmed by 4 bases and V by 4 bases; bases with no gene match: 7. As DNA, the CDR3 is TGCGCCAGCAGCCCCCACTTAGCGGGAGGAGAGACCCAGTACTTC. This codes for CASSPHLAGGETQYF.

The CDR3 region has the DNA TGTGCCAGCAGTTCTTTTGGACAGGGGGCCTACGAGCAGTACTTC. Protein sequence: CASSSFGQGAYEQYF. The chain employs TRBV28 and TRBJ2-7, with 10 positions matching TRBD1. V was clipped by 4 bases and J by 2 bases; unmatched bases: 5. The CDR3 runs 15 residues. Germline CDR1 MDHEN, CDR2 SYDVKM.

The V call is TRBV28, the J call TRBJ2-7; D is possibly TRBD1 (5 bases). The CDR3 is made up of 14 amino acids. Trimming stripped 0 bases from V and 2 bases from J, with 8 bases between. Per germline, CDR1 MDHEN and CDR2 SYDVKM. CDR3 loop: CASSLWGPTYEQYF. The CDR3 region has the DNA TGTGCCAGCAGTTTATGGGGGCCTACCTACGAGCAGTACTTC.

V gene TRBV6-5 combines with J gene TRBJ2-7, with 8 bases lining up with TRBD1. The germline V gene encodes CDR1 MNHEY and CDR2 SVGAGI. V was pared by 3 bases and J by 7 bases, with 2 bases of the junction left unmatched. The CDR3 has 12 residues. The CDR3 DNA reads TGTGCCAGCAGTTATACAGGGGGGGAGCAGTACTTC. Translating it yields CASSYTGGEQYF.

V gene TRBV5-1 combines with J gene TRBJ1-2; 8 bases agree with TRBD1. CDR1 SGHRS and CDR2 YFSETQ come from the germline V gene. V lost 0 bases and J lost 6; bases outside the gene matches: 7. The CDR3 loop spans 15 amino acids. The CDR3 nucleotides read TGCGCCAGCAGCTTGGGGACAGGGCTGGGACATGGCTACACCTTC. Its translation is CASSLGTGLGHGYTF.

This clone turned up a few times. This chain links TRBV9 with TRBJ2-1; D gene unclear. The CDR3 is 14 residues long. Trimming took off 0 bases at V and 12 bases at J, with 16 bases between the two ends. CDR1 SGDLS and CDR2 YYNGEE come from the germline V gene. Written as DNA, the CDR3 is TGTGCCAGCAGCGTAGTCATGGGCTCCTCGGCGCAGTTCTTC. Encoded protein: CASSVVMGSSAQFF.

J is TRBJ1-1 and V is TRBV30; D remains ambiguous. Trimming pared 4 bases from V and 0 bases from J, leaving 15 bases between. CDR3 size: 15 residues. Germline V gene data show CDR1 as GTSNPN and CDR2 as SVGIG (reference sequence). This chain's CDR3 is CAWTQRRLLNTEAFF. The DNA for the CDR3 is TGTGCCTGGACCCAAAGACGACTCCTGAACACTGAAGCTTTCTTT.

The rearrangement joins TRBV10-3 to TRBJ1-1, with 10 bases that match TRBD1. The CDR3 is made up of 15 amino acids. The germline gives CDR1 ENHRY, CDR2 SYGVKD. Losses at the gene ends were 2 bases for V and 3 bases for J; bases not matched to a gene: 3. Written as DNA, the CDR3 is TGTGCCATCAGTGAGGGACAGGGGGGCGACACTGAAGCTTTCTTT. It is translated as CAISEGQGGDTEAFF.

The chain combines TRBV29-1 with TRBJ2-5; 7 bases line up with TRBD1. The CDR3 extends over 14 amino acids. CDR1 is SQVTM, CDR2 ANQGSEA, per germline. J gave up 4 bases and V 5 bases, and 10 bases lay outside the gene matches. CDR3 sequence: CSVRQGAMVETQYF. The CDR3 nucleotides read TGCAGCGTTAGACAGGGAGCAATGGTAGAGACCCAGTACTTC.

V gene TRBV5-1 combines with J gene TRBJ2-7, with D hard to call. The CDR3 loop spans 13 amino acids. CDR1 is SGHRS and CDR2 is YFSETQ in the germline V gene. The V end lost 1 base, the J end lost 4 bases, and 9 bases lay between the germline ends. Written as DNA, the CDR3 is TGCGCCAGCAGCTTGTTATCGGAGTACGAGCAGTACTTC. As protein: CASSLLSEYEQYF. Combining the CDR3 with reference TRBV5-1 and TRBJ2-7 gives the whole variable domain KAGVTQTPRYLIKTRGQQVTLSCSPISGHRSVSWYQQTPGQGLQFLFEYFSETQRNKGNFPGRFSGRQFSNSRSEMNVSTLELGDSALYLCASSLLSEYEQYFGPGTRLTVT.

The chain joins TRBV5-1 to TRBJ1-1, with D unresolved. V was trimmed by 1 base and J by 4 bases, leaving 8 bases between them. The V gene's germline CDR1 is SGHRS and CDR2 YFSETQ. The CDR3 covers 13 residues. CDR3 in amino acids: CASSLMYVTEAFF. The DNA of the CDR3 is TGCGCCAGCAGCTTGATGTATGTCACTGAAGCTTTCTTT.

The chain has TRBV2 and TRBJ2-3; D not resolved. CDR1 and CDR2 from the germline V gene are SNHLY and FYNNEI. The CDR3 consists of 14 residues. Trimming took 5 bases from V and 1 from J, leaving 10 bases between them. CDR3: CASSSETGTDTQYF. The CDR3, as DNA: TGTGCCAGCAGTTCTGAGACTGGCACAGATACGCAGTATTTT.

This chain joins TRBV5-8 and TRBJ2-3; TRBD1 aligns across 9 bases. The CDR3 is made up of 15 amino acids. Germline-derived CDR1 and CDR2 are SGHTS and YDEGEE. The trim removed 4 bases at V and 1 base at J, leaving 4 bases unmatched. The CDR3 reads CASSTGQGGTDTQYF. CDR3 DNA sequence: TGTGCCAGCAGCACGGGACAGGGAGGCACAGATACGCAGTATTTT. Using reference TRBV5-8 and TRBJ2-3 for the parts outside the CDR3, the full variable domain is EAGVTQSPTHLIKTRGQQATLRCSPISGHTSVYWYQQALGLGLQFLLWYDEGEERNRGNFPPRFSGRQFPNYSSELNVNALELEDSALYLCASSTGQGGTDTQYFGPGTRLTVL.

This clone was observed once. The chain carries TRBV6-1 and TRBJ1-5; possibly TRBD1 for D (5 bases). Germline V CDR1 and CDR2: MNHNS, SASEGT. The CDR3 has 14 amino acids. Deletions cut 2 bases from V and 4 bases from J, with 9 bases between. CDR3 region: CASSERQGNQPQHF. CDR3 DNA sequence: TGTGCCAGCAGTGAACGGCAGGGAAATCAGCCCCAGCATTTT.

The V and J genes are TRBV6-5 and TRBJ1-6; 9 bases match TRBD1. The CDR3 is made up of 14 amino acids. The germline V gene has CDR1 MNHEY and CDR2 SVGAGI. Germline trimming cut 4 bases from V and 10 bases from J; bases unmatched to any gene: 5. Written as DNA, the CDR3 is TGTGCCAGCAGTTCCCGGGACAGGGCATCACCCCTCCACTTT. Protein product: CASSSRDRASPLHF.

The count of this clone is one. The CDR3 loop reads CASSGGPGSQHF. CDR3 bases: TGTGCCAGCAGTGGCGGCCCCGGGTCCCAGCATTTT. The genes are TRBV27 and TRBJ1-5; the D is unclear. CDR1 is MNHEY and CDR2 is SMNVEV in the germline V gene (reference sequence). This CDR3 spans 12 amino acids. V lost 5 bases and J lost 11, with 13 bases in between.

This chain uses TRBV2 with TRBJ1-5; 8 bases are shared with TRBD1. CDR1 SNHLY and CDR2 FYNNEI come from the germline V gene. Trimming at V came to 6 bases and at J to 9 bases, leaving 13 bases not matched to a gene. This CDR3 has 15 residues. The CDR3 sequence is CASSRTGSQGTPQHF. CDR3 coding DNA: TGTGCCAGCAGCCGGACAGGGTCACAGGGCACGCCCCAGCATTTT.